This TCR beta chain was sequenced in a study of CD8+ T cells in alopecia areata. Overall study context: For the treated group, dosing was oral tofacitinib at 5 to 10 mg twice daily. Notes on the study in general: Sequence data from scalp samples additionally include resident alphabeta T cells of normal skin. Mice gave a clearer picture of TCR sharing than patients did, possibly for HLA-related reasons. Relative to normal scalp, lesional scalp, especially alopecia totalis/universalis, showed higher clonality.

The sequencing template was cDNA reverse transcribed from extracted RNA. Measured with immunoSEQ multiplex PCR; TCRdb has only the in-frame clones, and not every one. The sample contains 170,000 or so clones, about 63% of which appear only once. V shed 0 bases and J shed 1 base, with 18 bases lying between them. Germline values: CDR1 SQVTM, CDR2 ANQGSEA. This CDR3 spans 17 amino acids. To note about this clone: Antigen: not known.

The clonotype originates from a human donor with alopecia areata. The material was CD4+ T cells sorted from blood, obtained at week 0. The chain carries TRBV29-1 and TRBJ1-2, with D perhaps matching TRBD1 (5 bases). The CDR3 reads CSVEDWMLYRLNYGYTF. In nucleotides, the CDR3 is TGCAGCGTTGAAGATTGGATGCTGTACAGGCTTAACTATGGCTACACCTTC.